The clone carrying this T cell receptor (beta chain) was counted many times. This specimen belongs to a study of blood T cells in healthy people across ages. For the second PCR, which ran for about 7 to 11 cycles, a sample-barcoded 5' primer and a J-beta primer mix were used. One entry per CDR3 protein results from TCRdb running MiXCR on the 5' RACE reads. Of roughly 730,000 distinct CDR3 sequences in the sample, 56% are singletons; the top ten hold 25% to 30%. This CDR3 contains 15 residues. Trimming took 6 bases from V and 6 from J; bases not matched to a gene: 12. Germline V gene sequence: CDR1 DFQATT, CDR2 SNEGSKA (reference sequence).

The TCR was taken from a man between 35 and 55 years old in good health. Sequenced input: blood. The chain combines TRBV20-1 with TRBJ1-5, with TRBD1 matching 9 bases. CDR3 in amino acids: CSASEMDRGGQPQHF. The CDR3 DNA follows: TGCAGTGCCAGTGAAATGGACAGGGGCGGTCAGCCCCAGCATTTT.